This T cell receptor beta chain was profiled in a study of control samples from healthy donors and cancer patients. With 6 bases removed from V and 6 bases from J, the gap between germline ends came to 9 bases. CDR1 MNHNY and CDR2 SVGAGI come from the germline V gene (reference sequence). This CDR3 contains 11 residues. Method: immunoSEQ multiplex PCR; TCRdb's copy keeps in-frame clones and lacks some. Of roughly 40,000 clones in the sample, around 90% were seen once. Source material: blood. The V call is TRBV6-6, the J call TRBJ2-7; D remains ambiguous. The sequence was obtained from a woman between 50 and 59 years old in good health. The CDR3 region has the DNA TGTGCCAGCAGCCAAAAGACCGAGCAGTACTTC. Amino acid sequence: CASSQKTEQYF.